This T cell receptor beta chain was sequenced for a study of T cell responses to AZD1222 COVID-19 vaccine. Study-wide results and limits: Mostly white British, mostly female donors; authors suggested clonal diversity may be underestimated.

In germline, CDR1 is SEHNR, CDR2 FQNEAQ (reference sequence). Trimming left V 0 bases short and J 10 bases short, with 7 bases between. CDR3 size: 12 residues. Details on this clone: Its antigen is unknown.

The table came from immunoSEQ multiplex PCR; TCRdb's copy has only in-frame clones and leaves some out. The sample lists about 83,000 clones; roughly 90% were seen once. This chain uses TRBV7-9 with TRBJ1-5; D remains unclear. The TCR sequence derives from an adult who received the AZD1222 COVID-19 vaccine. Sample: peripheral blood, taken 28 days after the second AZD1222 dose. CDR3 sequence (DNA): TGTGCCAGCAGCTTAGCGATGGAACCCCAGCATTTT. As protein: CASSLAMEPQHF.